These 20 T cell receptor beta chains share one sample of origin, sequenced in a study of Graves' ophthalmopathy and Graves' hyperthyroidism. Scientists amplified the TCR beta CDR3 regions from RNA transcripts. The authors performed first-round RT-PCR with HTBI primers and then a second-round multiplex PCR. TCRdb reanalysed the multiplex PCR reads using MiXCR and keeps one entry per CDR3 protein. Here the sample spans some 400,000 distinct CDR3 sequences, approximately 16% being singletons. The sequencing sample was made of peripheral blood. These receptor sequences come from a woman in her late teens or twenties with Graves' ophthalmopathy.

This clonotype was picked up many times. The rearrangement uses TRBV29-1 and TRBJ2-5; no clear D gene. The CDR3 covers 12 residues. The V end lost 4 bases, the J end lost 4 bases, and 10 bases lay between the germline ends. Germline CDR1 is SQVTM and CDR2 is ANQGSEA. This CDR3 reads CSVALGSETQYF. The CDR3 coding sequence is TGCAGCGTTGCTTTGGGGTCAGAGACCCAGTACTTC.

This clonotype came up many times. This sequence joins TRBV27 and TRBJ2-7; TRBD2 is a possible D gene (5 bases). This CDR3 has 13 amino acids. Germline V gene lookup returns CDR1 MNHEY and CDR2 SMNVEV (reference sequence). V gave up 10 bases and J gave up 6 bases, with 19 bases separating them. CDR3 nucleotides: TGTGCCACCTGCCCGGCGGGTAAGGCCGAGCAGTACTTC. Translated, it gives CATCPAGKAEQYF.

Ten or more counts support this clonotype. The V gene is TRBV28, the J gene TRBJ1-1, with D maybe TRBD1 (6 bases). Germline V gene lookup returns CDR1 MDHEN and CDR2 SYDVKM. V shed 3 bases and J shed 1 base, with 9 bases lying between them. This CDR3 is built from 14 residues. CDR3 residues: CASSFTGWNTEAFF. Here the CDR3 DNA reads TGTGCCAGCAGTTTTACAGGGTGGAACACTGAAGCTTTCTTT.

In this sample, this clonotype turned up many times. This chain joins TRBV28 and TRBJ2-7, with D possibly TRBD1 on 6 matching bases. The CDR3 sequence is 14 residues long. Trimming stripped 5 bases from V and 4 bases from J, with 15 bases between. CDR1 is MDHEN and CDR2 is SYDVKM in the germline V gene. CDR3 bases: TGTGCCAGCAGTGCAACAGGGTCCGGTTACGAGCAGTACTTC. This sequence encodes CASSATGSGYEQYF.

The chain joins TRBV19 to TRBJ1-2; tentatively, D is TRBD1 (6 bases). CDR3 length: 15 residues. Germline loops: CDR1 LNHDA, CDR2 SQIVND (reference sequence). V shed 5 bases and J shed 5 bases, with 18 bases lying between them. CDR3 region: CASSPSSRGLYGYTF. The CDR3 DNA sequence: TGTGCCAGTAGTCCTTCCAGCAGGGGCCTATATGGCTACACCTTC.

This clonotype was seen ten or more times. CDR3 in amino acids: CASSFRGENYEQYF. CDR3 bases: TGTGCCAGCAGTTTCAGGGGAGAAAACTACGAGCAGTACTTC. This chain uses TRBV27 with TRBJ2-7, with a possible D match to TRBD1 (6 bases). V was cut by 3 bases and J by 3 bases, with 12 bases left in between. This CDR3 comprises 14 residues. Germline assignment: CDR1 MNHEY and CDR2 SMNVEV (reference sequence).

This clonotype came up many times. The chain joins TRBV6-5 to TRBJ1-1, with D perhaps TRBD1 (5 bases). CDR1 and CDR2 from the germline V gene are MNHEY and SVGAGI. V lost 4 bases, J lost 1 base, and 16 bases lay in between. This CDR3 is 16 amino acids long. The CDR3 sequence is CASSSPQGVRNTEAFF. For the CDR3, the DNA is TGTGCCAGCAGTTCTCCCCAAGGGGTTAGGAACACTGAAGCTTTCTTT.

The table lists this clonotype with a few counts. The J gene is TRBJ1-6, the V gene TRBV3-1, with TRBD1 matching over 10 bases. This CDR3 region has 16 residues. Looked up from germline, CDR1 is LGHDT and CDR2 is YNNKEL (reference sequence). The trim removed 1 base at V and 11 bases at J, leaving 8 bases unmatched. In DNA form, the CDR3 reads TGTGCCAGCAGCCAAGGGGACAGGGGAAGGGTAACACCCCTCCACTTT. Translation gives CASSQGDRGRVTPLHF.

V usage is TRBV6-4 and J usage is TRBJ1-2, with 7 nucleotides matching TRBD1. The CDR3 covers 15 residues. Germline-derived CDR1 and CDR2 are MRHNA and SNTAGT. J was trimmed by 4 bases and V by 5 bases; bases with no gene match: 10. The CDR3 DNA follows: TGTGCCAGCAGTTACGGCCAGGGGGGGAGCTATGGCTACACCTTC. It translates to CASSYGQGGSYGYTF.

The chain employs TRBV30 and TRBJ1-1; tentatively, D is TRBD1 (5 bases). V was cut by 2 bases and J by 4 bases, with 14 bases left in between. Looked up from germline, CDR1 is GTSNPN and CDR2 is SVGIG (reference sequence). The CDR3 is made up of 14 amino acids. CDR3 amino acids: CAWSLGGRATEAFF. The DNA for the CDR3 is TGTGCCTGGAGTTTGGGGGGGAGGGCCACTGAAGCTTTCTTT. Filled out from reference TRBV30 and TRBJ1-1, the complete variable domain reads SQTIHQWPATLVQPVGSPLSLECTVEGTSNPNLYWYRQAAGRGLQLLFYSVGIGQISSEVPQNLSASRPQDRQFILSSKKLLLSDSGFYLCAWSLGGRATEAFFGQGTRLTVV.

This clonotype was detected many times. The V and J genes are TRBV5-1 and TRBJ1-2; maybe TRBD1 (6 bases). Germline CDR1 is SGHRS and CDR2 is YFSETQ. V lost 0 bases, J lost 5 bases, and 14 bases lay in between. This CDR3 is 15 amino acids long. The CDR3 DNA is TGCGCCAGCAGCTTGGACCCGGGGACATATTATGGCTACACCTTC. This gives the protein CASSLDPGTYYGYTF.

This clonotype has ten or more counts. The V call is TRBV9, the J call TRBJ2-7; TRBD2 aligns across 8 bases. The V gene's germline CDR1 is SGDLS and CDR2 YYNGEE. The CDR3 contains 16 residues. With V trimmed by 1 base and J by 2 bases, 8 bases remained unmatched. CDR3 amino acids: CASSVSSGGFPYEQYF. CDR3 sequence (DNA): TGTGCCAGCAGCGTATCATCGGGGGGGTTTCCCTACGAGCAGTACTTC. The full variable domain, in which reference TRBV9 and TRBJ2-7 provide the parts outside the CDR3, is DSGVTQTPKHLITATGQRVTLRCSPRSGDLSVYWYQQSLDQGLQFLIQYYNGEERAKGNILERFSAQQFPDLHSELNLSSLELGDSALYFCASSVSSGGFPYEQYFGPGTRLTVT.

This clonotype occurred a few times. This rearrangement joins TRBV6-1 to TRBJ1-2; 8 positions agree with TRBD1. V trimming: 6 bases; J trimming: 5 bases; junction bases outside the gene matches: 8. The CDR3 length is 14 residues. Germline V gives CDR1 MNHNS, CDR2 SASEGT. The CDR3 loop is CASRKTGVPYGYTF. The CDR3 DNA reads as TGTGCCAGCAGGAAGACAGGGGTTCCTTATGGCTACACCTTC.

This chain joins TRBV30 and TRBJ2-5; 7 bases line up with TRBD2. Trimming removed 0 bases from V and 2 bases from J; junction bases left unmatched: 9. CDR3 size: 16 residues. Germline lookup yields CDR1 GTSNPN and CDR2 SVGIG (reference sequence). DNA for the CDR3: TGTGCCTGGAGTGTGGGAGCGGGGTTCGTTCAAGAGACCCAGTACTTC. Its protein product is CAWSVGAGFVQETQYF.

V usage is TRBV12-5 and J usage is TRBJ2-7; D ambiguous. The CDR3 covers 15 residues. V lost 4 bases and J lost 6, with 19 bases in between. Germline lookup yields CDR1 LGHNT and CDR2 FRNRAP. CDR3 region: CASGWAPHRPAEQYF. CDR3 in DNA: TGTGCTAGTGGTTGGGCCCCTCACCGCCCTGCCGAGCAGTACTTC.

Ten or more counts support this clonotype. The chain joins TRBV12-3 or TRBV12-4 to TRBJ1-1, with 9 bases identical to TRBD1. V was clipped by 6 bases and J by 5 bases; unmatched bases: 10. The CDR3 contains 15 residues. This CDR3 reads CASSQVGTGTTEAFF. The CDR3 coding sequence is TGTGCCAGCAGCCAAGTCGGGACAGGGACGACTGAAGCTTTCTTT.

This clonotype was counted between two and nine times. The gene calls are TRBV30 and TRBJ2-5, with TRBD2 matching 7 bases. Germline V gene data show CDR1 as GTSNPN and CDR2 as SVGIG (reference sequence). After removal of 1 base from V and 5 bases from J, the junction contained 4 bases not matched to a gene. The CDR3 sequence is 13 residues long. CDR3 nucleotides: TGTGCCTGGAGTGCTACTAGCGTTGAGACCCAGTACTTC. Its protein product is CAWSATSVETQYF.

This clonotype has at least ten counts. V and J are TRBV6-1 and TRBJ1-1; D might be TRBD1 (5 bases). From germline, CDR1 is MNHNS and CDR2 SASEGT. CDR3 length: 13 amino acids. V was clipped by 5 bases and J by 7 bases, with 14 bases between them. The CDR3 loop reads CASSRGTGNEAFF. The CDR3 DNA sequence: TGTGCCAGCAGTCGTGGGACTGGGAATGAAGCTTTCTTT.

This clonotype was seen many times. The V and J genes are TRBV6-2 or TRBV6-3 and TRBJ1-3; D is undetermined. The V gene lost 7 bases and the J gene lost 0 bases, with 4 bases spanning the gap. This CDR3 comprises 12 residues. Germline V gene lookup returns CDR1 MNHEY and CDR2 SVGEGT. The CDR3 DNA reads TGTGCCAGCAAGAGCTCTGGAAACACCATATATTTT. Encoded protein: CASKSSGNTIYF.

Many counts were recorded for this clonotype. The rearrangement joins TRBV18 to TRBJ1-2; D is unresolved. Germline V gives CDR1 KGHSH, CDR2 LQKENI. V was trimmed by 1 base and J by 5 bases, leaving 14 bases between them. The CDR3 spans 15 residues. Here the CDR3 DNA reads TGTGCCAGCTCACCACTGCTCGTAGCCCCTTATGGCTACACCTTC. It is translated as CASSPLLVAPYGYTF.